This T cell receptor (beta chain) was sequenced during a study of lung T cells in sarcoidosis with Löfgren's syndrome. TCRdb processed the reads anew with MiXCR; each CDR3 protein has one entry. The data show 60,000 to 70,000 distinct CDR3 sequences, approximately 22% seen once. V shed 5 bases and J 7 bases; nucleotides not matched to a gene: 13. The germline CDR1 and CDR2 sequences are SGHTA and FQGTGA. The CDR3 is made up of 15 amino acids. V is TRBV7-3 and J is TRBJ2-5; 7 bases map to TRBD2. The TCR comes from a human donor with sarcoidosis (Löfgren's syndrome or another form), or a control subject (not recorded which). Sequences were obtained from CD4+ T cells from PBMCs. The CDR3 spells CASSPTAGLQGTQYF. Here the CDR3 DNA reads TGTGCCAGCAGCCCAACAGCGGGACTCCAGGGGACCCAGTACTTC.